What follows are 22 T cell receptor beta chains derived from one specimen sequenced in a study of blood T cell repertoires in COVID-19. Clones were sequenced by immunoSEQ multiplex PCR, and TCRdb holds only the in-frame ones, with some missing. This sample has 150,000 to 200,000 clones, with around 87% found just once. Specimen: peripheral blood. The receptor source for this set is a man aged 40-55 years with active or convalescent COVID-19.

CDR3 loop: CASSFSPETGVSPLHF. CDR3 coding DNA: TGCGCCAGCAGCTTTAGTCCGGAGACAGGGGTTTCACCCCTCCACTTT. The rearrangement joins TRBV5-1 to TRBJ1-6, with TRBD1 matching over 8 bases. This CDR3 has 16 amino acids. V lost 2 bases, J lost 9 bases, and 10 bases stayed unmatched. Germline values: CDR1 SGHRS, CDR2 YFSETQ.

This clone was observed a single time. The chain couples TRBV7-9 to TRBJ1-6; 9 positions match TRBD1. The germline CDR1 and CDR2 sequences are SEHNR and FQNEAQ (reference sequence). The CDR3 extends over 14 amino acids. V lost 7 bases and J lost 11; bases outside the gene matches: 9. As DNA, the CDR3 is TGTGCCAGCAAGAGGACAGGGGAAAGGGCACCCCTCCACTTT. It translates to CASKRTGERAPLHF.

V and J are TRBV3-1 (or the pseudogene TRBV3-2) and TRBJ2-5; the D gene is possibly TRBD2 (6 bases). The V gene's germline CDR1 is LGHDT and CDR2 YNNKEL (reference sequence). V lost 0 bases and J 5 bases, leaving 19 bases between the germline ends. CDR3 length: 17 residues. CDR3 region: CASSQDGPHGGVETQYF. The CDR3 DNA sequence: TGTGCCAGCAGCCAAGATGGGCCCCACGGCGGGGTTGAGACCCAGTACTTC.

This clone was found once. This chain uses TRBV13 with TRBJ1-3; D is unresolved. The V end was cut by 2 bases, the J end by 0 bases, with 8 bases between. The CDR3 extends over 15 amino acids. From germline, CDR1 is PRHDT and CDR2 FYEKMQ (reference sequence). DNA for the CDR3: TGTGCCAGCAGCTTAAGCGTTGGCTCTGGAAACACCATATATTTT. It yields the protein CASSLSVGSGNTIYF. The whole variable domain, remainder taken from reference TRBV13 and TRBJ1-3, is AAGVIQSPRHLIKEKRETATLKCYPIPRHDTVYWYQQGPGQDPQFLISFYEKMQSDKGSIPDRFSAQQFSDYHSELNMSSLELGDSALYFCASSLSVGSGNTIYFGEGSWLTVV.

V is TRBV5-5 and J is TRBJ1-5, with D perhaps matching TRBD1 (6 bases). V lost 1 base to trimming and J lost 0 bases, with 11 bases between them. Germline loops: CDR1 SGHKS, CDR2 YYEKEE (reference sequence). The CDR3 consists of 16 residues. The CDR3 is CASSLRWDISNQPQHF. DNA of the CDR3: TGTGCCAGCAGCTTGAGGTGGGACATTAGCAATCAGCCCCAGCATTTT.

The V and J genes are TRBV28 and TRBJ1-2; D unresolved. Germline loops: CDR1 MDHEN, CDR2 SYDVKM. This CDR3 has 14 amino acids. Trimming took off 6 bases at V and 4 bases at J, with 15 bases between the two ends. The CDR3 DNA reads as TGTGCCAGCAGACCTAGCATCTTGGGCTATGGCTACACCTTC. Amino acid sequence: CASRPSILGYGYTF.

This clone is a singleton in its sample. The chain employs TRBV5-1 and TRBJ1-2, with D maybe TRBD1 (5 bases). There are 14 residues in the CDR3. Germline CDR1 and CDR2: SGHRS and YFSETQ. Trimming took off 4 bases at V and 3 bases at J, with 13 bases between the two ends. The CDR3 loop reads CASSPVAGHYGYTF. Written as DNA, the CDR3 is TGCGCCAGCAGCCCCGTCGCGGGGCACTATGGCTACACCTTC.

The chain combines TRBV6-4 with TRBJ2-3; possibly TRBD2 for D (5 bases). The CDR3 covers 13 residues. The germline V and J ends were trimmed by 6 bases and 2 bases, with 9 bases remaining between them. The germline V gene encodes CDR1 MRHNA and CDR2 SNTAGT. CDR3 DNA: TGTGCCAGCAGCGGGGAGCACACAGATACGCAGTATTTT. Translating it yields CASSGEHTDTQYF.

This clone was picked up a small number of times. CDR3 DNA sequence: TGCGCCAGCAGCGGACAGGGCGTTAGGTACAATGAGCAGTTCTTC. This translates into CASSGQGVRYNEQFF. The chain recombines TRBV5-1 with TRBJ2-1; the match to TRBD1 covers 8 bases. This CDR3 contains 15 residues. Germline-derived CDR1 and CDR2 are SGHRS and YFSETQ. J was trimmed by 4 bases and V by 4 bases; bases with no gene match: 7. The full variable domain, its missing parts supplied by reference TRBV5-1 and TRBJ2-1, is KAGVTQTPRYLIKTRGQQVTLSCSPISGHRSVSWYQQTPGQGLQFLFEYFSETQRNKGNFPGRFSGRQFSNSRSEMNVSTLELGDSALYLCASSGQGVRYNEQFFGPGTRLTVL.

J is TRBJ2-2 and V is TRBV29-1; perhaps TRBD1 as D (7 bases). The CDR3 contains 16 residues. The V gene's germline CDR1 is SQVTM and CDR2 ANQGSEA. V lost 6 bases, J lost 1 base, and 18 bases lay in between. CDR3 residues: CSVSLRGRGNTGELFF. As DNA, the CDR3 is TGCAGCGTCTCCCTGAGGGGGCGGGGGAACACCGGGGAGCTGTTTTTT.

The genes are TRBV29-1 and TRBJ1-2; no clear D gene. The CDR3 length is 14 residues. With 5 bases removed from V and 0 bases from J, the gap between germline ends came to 13 bases. Germline V CDR1 and CDR2: SQVTM, ANQGSEA. For the CDR3, the DNA is TGCAGCGTTTCGCCCCGACTTTCTAACTATGGCTACACCTTC. It translates to CSVSPRLSNYGYTF.

This clone has only one observation. This chain uses TRBV19 with TRBJ2-2, with TRBD1 as a possible D gene (6 bases). V was pared by 10 bases and J by 11 bases, with 23 bases between. The CDR3 has 14 residues. Germline CDR1 is LNHDA and CDR2 is SQIVND (reference sequence). This CDR3 reads CATAPHRARGELFF. The DNA of the CDR3 is TGTGCCACCGCACCCCACAGGGCCAGGGGTGAGCTGTTTTTT.

The chain links TRBV2 to TRBJ1-2, with no clear D. The CDR3 extends over 14 amino acids. V lost 5 bases and J lost 0, with 10 bases in between. Per the germline V gene, CDR1 is SNHLY and CDR2 is FYNNEI. The CDR3 sequence is CASSRDTTNYGYTF. The DNA of the CDR3 is TGTGCCAGCAGTCGAGATACCACTAACTATGGCTACACCTTC.

The sample holds a few counts of this clone. The chain links TRBV3-1 (or the pseudogene TRBV3-2) to TRBJ1-5; TRBD1 aligns across 9 bases. The CDR3 has 15 residues. Germline V CDR1 and CDR2: LGHDT, YNNKEL (reference sequence). Trimming at V came to 3 bases and at J to 1 base, leaving 1 base not matched to a gene. Written as DNA, the CDR3 is TGTGCCAGCAGCCAGGGGACAGGGAGCAATCAGCCCCAGCATTTT. Residues: CASSQGTGSNQPQHF.

The J gene is TRBJ2-1, the V gene TRBV7-8; D is possibly TRBD2 (5 bases). There are 15 residues in the CDR3. Looked up from germline, CDR1 is SGHVS and CDR2 is FQNEAQ. The V gene lost 4 bases and the J gene lost 0 bases, with 10 bases spanning the gap. CDR3 in DNA: TGTGCCAGCAGCTCCCAGCGGTCCTCCTACAATGAGCAGTTCTTC. This encodes CASSSQRSSYNEQFF.

The chain carries TRBV7-2 and TRBJ2-7, with D perhaps TRBD2 (6 bases). Per germline, CDR1 SGHTA and CDR2 FQGNSA. Trimming shortened V by 5 bases and J by 2 bases, and 16 bases separated the two germline ends. The CDR3 contains 15 residues. The CDR3 region is CASSPSGLPTYEQYF. The CDR3 nucleotides are TGTGCCAGCAGCCCAAGCGGGTTACCGACCTACGAGCAGTACTTC.

V usage is TRBV11-2 and J usage is TRBJ1-3, with 9 bases identical to TRBD1. The CDR3 contains 15 residues. The germline gives CDR1 SGHAT, CDR2 FQNNGV. The V gene end was trimmed by 2 bases and the J gene end by 4 bases; junction bases not matched to a gene: 3. CDR3 loop: CASSLSGTGGNTIYF. In DNA form, the CDR3 reads TGTGCCAGCAGCTTAAGTGGGACAGGGGGAAACACCATATATTTT.

The V call is TRBV19, the J call TRBJ1-3, with TRBD1 matching 10 bases. In germline, CDR1 is LNHDA, CDR2 SQIVND (reference sequence). Losses at the gene ends were 4 bases for V and 6 bases for J; bases not matched to a gene: 9. The CDR3 extends over 16 amino acids. Here the CDR3 reads CASSNPGQGWTNTIYF. The CDR3 nucleotides read TGTGCCAGTAGTAATCCGGGACAGGGGTGGACAAACACCATATATTTT.

This rearrangement joins TRBV7-3 to TRBJ1-1, with D hard to call. Trimming removed 2 bases from V and 9 bases from J, with 13 bases in between. This CDR3 region has 13 residues. Germline-derived CDR1 and CDR2 are SGHTA and FQGTGA. CDR3 loop: CASSLLAESKAFF. In nucleotides, the CDR3 is TGTGCCAGCAGCTTACTGGCGGAAAGTAAAGCTTTCTTT.

The chain employs TRBV5-4 and TRBJ2-7, with TRBD1 matching 8 bases. The CDR3 loop spans 15 amino acids. Unmatched junction bases numbered 5, after V lost 0 bases and J lost 3 bases. Germline lookup yields CDR1 SGHNT and CDR2 YYREEE (reference sequence). As DNA, the CDR3 is TGTGCCAGCAGCTTGGGCCGGGACAGGAGCTACGAGCAGTACTTC. Amino acid sequence: CASSLGRDRSYEQYF.

This chain uses TRBV20-1 with TRBJ2-7; 7 bases are a match to TRBD2. V lost 3 bases, J lost 1 base, and 12 bases stayed unmatched. Germline CDR1 is DFQATT and CDR2 is SNEGSKA (reference sequence). The CDR3 consists of 16 residues. CDR3 protein: CSASVSRGGISYEQYF. The CDR3 DNA is TGCAGTGCTAGTGTTTCTCGCGGGGGAATTTCCTACGAGCAGTACTTC.

This clone was seen only once. The CDR3 DNA is TGCGCCAGTACACTTGGGCAGACGAACACTGAAGCTTTCTTT. It codes for CASTLGQTNTEAFF. The chain employs TRBV5-1 and TRBJ1-1, with unresolved D. The V end lost 8 bases, the J end lost 1 base, and 15 bases lay between the germline ends. From germline, CDR1 is SGHRS and CDR2 YFSETQ. The CDR3 totals 14 residues. Based on the CDR3 plus reference TRBV5-1 and TRBJ1-1, the full variable domain is KAGVTQTPRYLIKTRGQQVTLSCSPISGHRSVSWYQQTPGQGLQFLFEYFSETQRNKGNFPGRFSGRQFSNSRSEMNVSTLELGDSALYLCASTLGQTNTEAFFGQGTRLTVV.